The 24 T cell receptor beta chains listed next were all sequenced from one sample in a study of blood T cell repertoires in COVID-19. Profiled with immunoSEQ multiplex PCR; TCRdb holds only in-frame clones, not every one. The sample gives about 300,000 clones, about nine tenths of which show up once; 2.2% is in the top ten. Sequencing was performed on peripheral blood. These receptors were obtained from a woman between 25 and 40 years old with COVID-19, enrolled during active disease.

The CDR3 region has the DNA TGCGCCAGCAGCCCCAGGAGCGGGGGGCAAGAGACCCAGTACTTC. This sequence encodes CASSPRSGGQETQYF. V gene TRBV10-1 combines with J gene TRBJ2-5, with 9 bases fitting TRBD2. With 6 bases clipped from V and 2 bases from J, the junction kept 7 bases outside the gene matches. This CDR3 region has 15 residues. CDR1 WNHNN and CDR2 SYGVQD come from the germline V gene (reference sequence).

J is TRBJ1-1 and V is TRBV14; D is uncertain. The CDR3 covers 18 residues. From germline, CDR1 is SGHDN and CDR2 FVKESK. The ends were cut back, 2 bases at V and 3 bases at J, with 22 bases in the middle. The CDR3 region has the DNA TGTGCCAGCAGCCAACCATCTAAGAGGGAGGTCCGCCACACTGAAGCTTTCTTT. This gives the protein CASSQPSKREVRHTEAFF.

This clone was counted a single time. The chain employs TRBV6-5 and TRBJ1-2; a possible D gene is TRBD1 (6 bases). Germline CDR1 is MNHEY and CDR2 is SVGAGI. This CDR3 is built from 12 residues. V lost 4 bases and J 8 bases, leaving 11 bases between the germline ends. The CDR3 DNA reads TGTGCCAGCAGTTCAAAAACAGGGGGCTACACCTTC. Residues: CASSSKTGGYTF.

CDR3 DNA sequence: TGCGCCAGCAGCTTGGTGACTAGCGGGAGCAATGAGCAGTTCTTC. Translating gives CASSLVTSGSNEQFF. The rearrangement joins TRBV5-1 to TRBJ2-1; TRBD2 aligns across 12 bases. The CDR3 is 15 amino acids. V shed 0 bases and J 6 bases; nucleotides not matched to a gene: 1. Germline CDR1 is SGHRS and CDR2 is YFSETQ.

Written as DNA, the CDR3 is TGTGCCAGCGCTCTGGGACAGGGGGACTATGGCTACACCTTC. Its protein is CASALGQGDYGYTF. The rearrangement joins TRBV3-1 (or the pseudogene TRBV3-2) to TRBJ1-2, with 11 bases that match TRBD1. Losses at the gene ends were 8 bases for V and 3 bases for J; bases not matched to a gene: 5. CDR1 and CDR2 from the germline V gene are LGHDT and YNNKEL (reference sequence). The CDR3 totals 14 residues.

The chain recombines TRBV19 with TRBJ2-1; D is unresolved. Germline CDR1 reads LNHDA; CDR2 reads SQIVND (reference sequence). The CDR3 is made up of 16 amino acids. V was pared by 3 bases and J by 0 bases, with 12 bases between. The CDR3, as DNA: TGTGCCAGTAGTATCGTGGGCAAAAGCTCCTACAATGAGCAGTTCTTC. It codes for CASSIVGKSSYNEQFF.

The chain is built from TRBV3-1 (or the pseudogene TRBV3-2) and TRBJ2-7; TRBD1 aligns across 8 bases. Germline V lookup: CDR1 LGHDT, CDR2 YNNKEL (reference sequence). J lost 3 bases, V lost 6 bases, and 7 bases had no gene match. This CDR3 comprises 14 residues. The CDR3 coding sequence is TGTGCCAGCAGTGAAGGACAGGGTGACTACGAGCAGTACTTC. Translated, it gives CASSEGQGDYEQYF.

The table lists this clone with a few counts. This rearrangement joins TRBV18 to TRBJ2-1; D is possibly TRBD2 (5 bases). The CDR3 runs to 14 residues. The V gene's germline CDR1 is KGHSH and CDR2 LQKENI. V dropped 4 bases and J dropped 5 bases, with 12 bases sitting between them. The CDR3 DNA follows: TGTGCCAGCTCACTGTTGAACGGGAACAATGAGCAGTTCTTC. It encodes CASSLLNGNNEQFF.

The chain combines TRBV5-1 with TRBJ2-7; possibly TRBD2 for D (6 bases). V lost 4 bases to trimming and J lost 2 bases, with 16 bases between them. The CDR3 is 15 residues long. CDR1 is SGHRS, CDR2 YFSETQ, per germline. The CDR3 nucleotides read TGCGCCAGCAGCCCGTCCCCGGACTATACCTACGAGCAGTACTTC. Translating it yields CASSPSPDYTYEQYF.

This clone was recorded only once. The chain joins TRBV9 to TRBJ1-3; 9 bases line up with TRBD1. CDR3 length: 16 amino acids. The junction had 4 bases not matched to a gene; V was cut back by 3 bases and J by 0 bases. Germline V gene sequence: CDR1 SGDLS, CDR2 YYNGEE. The CDR3 sequence: CASSGGTGYSGNTIYF. DNA of the CDR3: TGTGCCAGCAGCGGCGGGACAGGGTACTCTGGAAACACCATATATTTT.

The rearrangement joins TRBV19 to TRBJ2-1; 10 positions agree with TRBD1. The ends lost 5 bases at V and 3 bases at J; junction bases unmatched: 4. From germline, CDR1 is LNHDA and CDR2 SQIVND (reference sequence). The CDR3 length is 15 residues. CDR3 nucleotides: TGTGCCAGTAGTTCCGGGACAGGGGTCTACAATGAGCAGTTCTTC. Its protein product is CASSSGTGVYNEQFF.

The chain employs TRBV19 and TRBJ1-5, with D uncertain. Trimming removed 5 bases at V and 11 bases at J, with 22 bases between. Germline lookup yields CDR1 LNHDA and CDR2 SQIVND (reference sequence). This CDR3 has 15 residues. The CDR3 DNA is TGTGCCAGTAGTTTATCCTCGGACGGGATTGGGACCCAGCATTTT. Its protein product is CASSLSSDGIGTQHF.

This chain joins TRBV30 and TRBJ1-1, with D possibly being TRBD1 (6 bases). V was trimmed by 5 bases and J by 6 bases, leaving 13 bases between them. The CDR3 length is 12 residues. CDR1 is GTSNPN and CDR2 is SVGIG in the germline V gene (reference sequence). CDR3 region: CAWYRDLAEAFF. DNA for the CDR3: TGTGCCTGGTACAGGGATCTTGCTGAAGCTTTCTTT.

The chain joins TRBV6-1 to TRBJ2-5; the match to TRBD1 covers 8 bases. V was pared by 2 bases and J by 5 bases, with 4 bases of the junction left unmatched. Germline loops: CDR1 MNHNS, CDR2 SASEGT. The CDR3 is 14 amino acids. In nucleotides, the CDR3 is TGTGCCAGCAGTGAAATGACAGGGGCCGAGACCCAGTACTTC. Protein product: CASSEMTGAETQYF.

The rearrangement uses TRBV5-1 and TRBJ1-2; D remains unclear. V was cut by 4 bases and J by 6 bases, with 16 bases left in between. The CDR3 runs 14 residues. CDR1 is SGHRS and CDR2 is YFSETQ in the germline V gene. CDR3 DNA: TGCGCCAGCAGCCAGAATGGTGTGGGAGATGGCTACACCTTC. Amino acid sequence: CASSQNGVGDGYTF.

The rearrangement joins TRBV27 to TRBJ2-1, with D tentatively TRBD1 (6 bases). V was clipped by 4 bases and J by 6 bases, with 13 bases between them. This CDR3 has 14 amino acids. Looked up from germline, CDR1 is MNHEY and CDR2 is SMNVEV (reference sequence). CDR3 nucleotide sequence: TGTGCCAGCAGTTATCAAGGGACAAGCAATGAGCAGTTCTTC. This codes for CASSYQGTSNEQFF.

This chain joins TRBV7-9 and TRBJ2-1, with D possibly being TRBD2 (6 bases). Between the trimmed V and J ends, which lost 3 bases and 6 bases, there was a span of 15 bases. CDR3 length: 15 amino acids. Germline CDR1 reads SEHNR; CDR2 reads FQNEAQ (reference sequence). The CDR3 sequence is CASSFTMGSGNEQFF. For the CDR3, the DNA is TGTGCCAGCAGCTTTACGATGGGTAGCGGCAATGAGCAGTTCTTC.

J is TRBJ2-1 and V is TRBV10-1; 7 bases align to TRBD2. The CDR3 spans 18 residues. V was pared by 4 bases and J by 2 bases, with 14 bases of the junction left unmatched. CDR1 and CDR2 (germline): WNHNN, SYGVQD (reference sequence). Here the CDR3 reads CASSGVRLAVSPYNEQFF. The CDR3 region has the DNA TGCGCCAGCAGTGGGGTTCGGCTAGCGGTTTCCCCCTACAATGAGCAGTTCTTC.

The V gene is TRBV19, the J gene TRBJ2-1; D is undetermined. Germline loops: CDR1 LNHDA, CDR2 SQIVND (reference sequence). V was cut by 2 bases and J by 3 bases, with 20 bases left in between. The CDR3 totals 18 residues. The DNA of the CDR3 is TGTGCCAGTAGTATAAGAATGCTAAGTAGCTTTTACTACAATGAGCAGTTCTTC. Translating gives CASSIRMLSSFYYNEQFF.

The chain couples TRBV5-4 to TRBJ2-5; 13 positions agree with TRBD2. The CDR3 extends over 17 amino acids. Germline V gene lookup returns CDR1 SGHNT and CDR2 YYREEE (reference sequence). The trim removed 4 bases at V and 5 bases at J, leaving 11 bases unmatched. The CDR3 region has the DNA TGTGCCAGCAGCGACCGGACTAGCGGGAGTCGCGGGGAGACCCAGTACTTC. Encoded protein: CASSDRTSGSRGETQYF.

This clone was seen a handful of times. J is TRBJ1-6 and V is TRBV30, with D maybe TRBD1 (5 bases). Per the germline V gene, CDR1 is GTSNPN and CDR2 is SVGIG (reference sequence). The CDR3 spans 13 residues. CDR3 coding DNA: TGTGCAGGCGGGACGGCGGACTATTCACCCCTCCACTTT. Translating it yields CAGGTADYSPLHF.

The V call is TRBV27, the J call TRBJ2-7; 7 bases fit TRBD1. V gave up 0 bases and J gave up 6 bases; unmatched junction bases: 5. The CDR3 runs 14 residues. Germline CDR1 MNHEY, CDR2 SMNVEV (reference sequence). The CDR3 here is CASSLSTGDAEQYF. The CDR3 nucleotides are TGTGCCAGCAGTTTATCCACAGGGGACGCCGAGCAGTACTTC.

The chain links TRBV11-2 to TRBJ2-7, with D possibly being TRBD1 (6 bases). V gave up 5 bases and J gave up 1 base, with 9 bases separating them. Germline CDR1 and CDR2: SGHAT and FQNNGV. The CDR3 sequence is 13 residues long. The CDR3 coding sequence is TGTGCCAGCAGCCCTACAGGGTCCTACGAGCAGTACTTC. It codes for CASSPTGSYEQYF.

The chain couples TRBV29-1 to TRBJ2-7; 8 nucleotides line up with TRBD2. The CDR3 runs to 14 residues. Germline V gene lookup returns CDR1 SQVTM and CDR2 ANQGSEA. J lost 0 bases, V lost 4 bases, and 5 bases had no gene match. CDR3 nucleotides: TGCAGCGTTGGGGGTCTAGCGGGCTCCTACGAGCAGTACTTC. Its protein product is CSVGGLAGSYEQYF.